The 13 T cell receptor beta chains given below trace back to one sample, sequenced in a study of T-cell memory formation after mild COVID-19. TCRdb independently ran MiXCR on the 5' RACE reads; one entry per CDR3 protein. The table records about half a million distinct CDR3 sequences, about 20% of them present only once. The sequenced sample consisted of PBMCs or a T cell subset sorted from them (not recorded which). The source is an adult woman who had mild COVID-19 (a few samples of this study predate the infection). Cell type and time point are not known.

The chain carries TRBV4-1 and TRBJ2-6, with a tentative D call TRBD2 (7 bases). Trimming pared 3 bases from V and 1 base from J, leaving 10 bases between. This CDR3 is built from 16 residues. The germline V gene has CDR1 MGHRA and CDR2 YSYEKL. CDR3 DNA sequence: TGCGCCAGCAGCCACCGGGGGGCGTCTGGGGCCAACGTCCTGACTTTC. Amino acid sequence: CASSHRGASGANVLTF.

The chain is built from TRBV7-7 and TRBJ2-1, with 11 bases that match TRBD1. The V gene's germline CDR1 is SSHAT and CDR2 FNYEAQ (reference sequence). V shed 5 bases and J 2 bases; nucleotides not matched to a gene: 2. This CDR3 has 15 residues. CDR3 amino acids: CASSVDRGPYNEQFF. CDR3 nucleotides: TGTGCCAGCAGCGTGGACAGGGGGCCCTACAATGAGCAGTTCTTC.

This clonotype occurred a few times. J is TRBJ2-1 and V is TRBV7-2, with unresolved D. Trimming took 5 bases from V and 4 from J, leaving 12 bases between them. CDR1 is SGHTA and CDR2 is FQGNSA in the germline V gene. There are 14 residues in the CDR3. The CDR3 loop is CASSVPSGYNEQFF. The CDR3 DNA sequence: TGTGCCAGCAGCGTCCCCTCCGGATACAATGAGCAGTTCTTC.

The J gene is TRBJ2-2, the V gene TRBV12-3 or TRBV12-4, with D perhaps TRBD2 (5 bases). CDR3 size: 14 residues. With 3 bases removed from V and 5 bases from J, the gap between germline ends came to 10 bases. In DNA, the CDR3 is TGTGCCAGCAGTTTGGTGTTAGCGACCGGGGAGCTGTTTTTT. Translating it yields CASSLVLATGELFF.

This clonotype turned up a few times. V gene TRBV4-1 combines with J gene TRBJ2-7, with D perhaps matching TRBD2 (5 bases). V lost 4 bases and J lost 7, with 17 bases in between. There are 14 residues in the CDR3. From germline, CDR1 is MGHRA and CDR2 YSYEKL. The CDR3 DNA reads as TGCGCCAGCAGCCCTTCGGGGAGCTTGGCTGAGCAGTACTTC. Translating gives CASSPSGSLAEQYF.

The table lists this clonotype with a few counts. The chain joins TRBV3-1 to TRBJ2-1, with 9 bases fitting TRBD2. The CDR3 covers 16 residues. Germline-derived CDR1 and CDR2 are LGHDT and YNNKEL (reference sequence). V dropped 0 bases and J dropped 8; count of bases not matched to a gene: 8. The CDR3 reads CASSQDFLREGHEQFF. CDR3 in DNA: TGTGCCAGCAGCCAAGACTTTCTGCGGGAGGGCCATGAGCAGTTCTTC.

This clonotype came up a few times. The V call is TRBV4-3, the J call TRBJ2-1; 8 bases map to TRBD2. There are 16 residues in the CDR3. CDR1 is LGHNA, CDR2 YSLEER, per germline. V dropped 7 bases and J dropped 0; count of bases not matched to a gene: 8. The CDR3 reads CASTRSGSYSYNEQFF. The CDR3 coding sequence is TGCGCCAGCACCCGAAGCGGGAGCTACTCCTACAATGAGCAGTTCTTC.

This clonotype was seen a handful of times. The chain links TRBV19 to TRBJ1-5; D unresolved. CDR1 is LNHDA and CDR2 is SQIVND in the germline V gene (reference sequence). This CDR3 contains 15 residues. Trimming removed 6 bases at V and 3 bases at J, with 15 bases between. Here the CDR3 DNA reads TGTGCCAGTAGCCCCTTGGGGTATGACAATCAGCCCCAGCATTTT. Its translation is CASSPLGYDNQPQHF.

This rearrangement joins TRBV20-1 to TRBJ1-5; a weak D match, TRBD1 (6 bases). The V end was cut by 1 base, the J end by 6 bases, with 13 bases between. The CDR3 is 14 amino acids. Germline loops: CDR1 DFQATT, CDR2 SNEGSKA (reference sequence). The CDR3 bases are TGCAGTGCTAGAGGGCCAGGGGTGCGTCAGCCCCAGCATTTT. Translated, it gives CSARGPGVRQPQHF.

This clonotype was detected a few times. This rearrangement joins TRBV6-1 to TRBJ1-5, with D perhaps TRBD1 (6 bases). V was pared by 5 bases and J by 2 bases, with 19 bases between. CDR1 is MNHNS and CDR2 is SASEGT in the germline V gene. The CDR3 covers 17 residues. The CDR3 region is CASSQTRGGRGNQPQHF. CDR3 coding DNA: TGTGCCAGCAGTCAGACCCGGGGGGGCAGAGGCAATCAGCCCCAGCATTTT.

The chain has TRBV20-1 and TRBJ2-7, with 11 bases that match TRBD1. The CDR3 is made up of 17 amino acids. V was clipped by 4 bases and J by 3 bases; unmatched bases: 14. Germline values: CDR1 DFQATT, CDR2 SNEGSKA (reference sequence). CDR3 sequence (DNA): TGCAGTGCTACCCCGGGACAGGGGGAGATGACGAACTACGAGCAGTACTTC. Translated, it gives CSATPGQGEMTNYEQYF.

This clonotype was recorded many times. The chain couples TRBV12-3 or TRBV12-4 to TRBJ2-1, with 11 bases aligning to TRBD2. This CDR3 contains 14 residues. The ends lost 1 base at V and 7 bases at J; junction bases unmatched: 0. Here the CDR3 reads CASSLGTSGNEQFF. DNA of the CDR3: TGTGCCAGCAGTTTAGGGACTAGCGGGAATGAGCAGTTCTTC.

This clonotype was counted only a few times. This sequence joins TRBV12-3 or TRBV12-4 and TRBJ2-3, with D maybe TRBD2 (5 bases). The V and J ends lost 6 bases and 8 bases respectively, with 12 bases between them. The length of the CDR3 is 12 residues. The CDR3 sequence: CASRIAMRTQYF. The CDR3 nucleotides read TGTGCCAGCAGAATAGCGATGCGTACGCAGTATTTT.